The 27 T cell receptor beta chains given below trace back to one sample, sequenced in a study of OX40 agonist ivuxolimab in advanced cancers. Some clones are missing from TCRdb's copy, which holds only in-frame ones; the method was immunoSEQ multiplex PCR. The sample records tens of thousands of clones, about 80% being singletons. The specimen was CD4+ or CD8+ T cells sorted from blood, collected in a trial of the OX40 agonist ivuxolimab. These receptors were obtained from an adult with an advanced solid tumor such as melanoma, head and neck, liver or kidney cancer.

The chain uses TRBV19 and TRBJ1-5, with 8 bases matching TRBD1. Germline assignment: CDR1 LNHDA and CDR2 SQIVND (reference sequence). The CDR3 is 14 amino acids. Trimming cost V 7 bases and J 4 bases; bases outside gene matches: 6. Here the CDR3 reads CASTPRDRNQPQHF. The CDR3 DNA is TGTGCCAGTACTCCCCGGGACAGGAATCAGCCCCAGCATTTT.

For this clone: Other DNA sequences from this sample encode an identical CDR3 as well. V is TRBV6-5 and J is TRBJ2-2; maybe TRBD1 (6 bases). Germline values: CDR1 MNHEY, CDR2 SVGAGI. V was pared by 6 bases and J by 7 bases, with 9 bases between. The CDR3 runs 12 residues. The CDR3 loop reads CASRGTFGELFF. CDR3 nucleotide sequence: TGTGCCAGCAGGGGGACATTCGGGGAGCTGTTTTTT.

The chain combines TRBV6-5 with TRBJ2-1; D is uncertain. In germline, CDR1 is MNHEY, CDR2 SVGAGI. The CDR3 is 12 amino acids. Trimming pared 5 bases from V and 5 bases from J, leaving 7 bases between. The DNA of the CDR3 is TGTGCCAGCAGTCAACTAAACAATGAGCAGTTCTTC. The encoded protein is CASSQLNNEQFF.

In its sample, this clone was seen a few times. The V call is TRBV10-2, the J call TRBJ2-2, with TRBD2 matching 8 bases. The CDR3 consists of 15 residues. Germline CDR1 WSHSY, CDR2 SAAADI. Unmatched junction bases numbered 1, after V lost 3 bases and J lost 1 base. In DNA form, the CDR3 reads TGCGCCAGCAGTGAAAGCGGGAGGAACACCGGGGAGCTGTTTTTT. Its translation is CASSESGRNTGELFF.

The chain has TRBV6-4 and TRBJ2-7; D unresolved. Per germline, CDR1 MRHNA and CDR2 SNTAGT. The ends were cut back, 8 bases at V and 2 bases at J, with 4 bases in the middle. The CDR3 runs 10 residues. Written as DNA, the CDR3 is TGTGCCAGCCGGACCTACGAGCAGTACTTC. Translation: CASRTYEQYF.

This clone was counted once. The chain joins TRBV6-1 to TRBJ2-1; D unclear. V was clipped by 6 bases and J by 6 bases, with 9 bases between them. The CDR3 is 12 amino acids. Per the germline V gene, CDR1 is MNHNS and CDR2 is SASEGT. CDR3 DNA: TGTGCCAGCAGGGGCTCAACCAATGAGCAGTTCTTC. Its protein product is CASRGSTNEQFF.

This clone appeared a single time. This chain uses TRBV7-2 with TRBJ2-1; D is undetermined. The CDR3 covers 15 residues. Germline V gene sequence: CDR1 SGHTA, CDR2 FQGNSA. V was cut by 1 base and J by 5 bases, with 12 bases left in between. CDR3 nucleotide sequence: TGTGCCAGCAGCTTAGTAGGGCCATTTAACAATGAGCAGTTCTTC. Amino acid sequence: CASSLVGPFNNEQFF.

This clone came up a few times. This sequence joins TRBV7-2 and TRBJ2-3; a possible D gene is TRBD2 (6 bases). The germline CDR1 and CDR2 sequences are SGHTA and FQGNSA. CDR3 size: 13 residues. V was shortened by 0 bases and J by 7 bases, with 8 bases between the two germline ends. CDR3 DNA sequence: TGTGCCAGCAGCTTAGCCGGACTAAATACGCAGTATTTT. This codes for CASSLAGLNTQYF.

This clone appeared a single time. In nucleotides, the CDR3 is TGTGCCAGCAGTTACCGATTTAACTATGGCTACACCTTC. It codes for CASSYRFNYGYTF. The chain carries TRBV6-5 and TRBJ1-2, with D unclear. This CDR3 region has 13 residues. V was clipped by 2 bases and J by 1 base, with 5 bases between them. Germline loops: CDR1 MNHEY, CDR2 SVGAGI.

The chain employs TRBV7-3 and TRBJ2-5; weak D call: TRBD2 (6 bases). Germline values: CDR1 SGHTA, CDR2 FQGTGA. The CDR3 length is 13 residues. V gave up 0 bases and J gave up 11 bases, with 13 bases separating them. The CDR3 DNA follows: TGTGCCAGCAGCTTAACGTCCCAACGGGAGCAGTACTTC. It yields the protein CASSLTSQREQYF.

The chain couples TRBV6-5 to TRBJ2-6; D unresolved. Trimming stripped 7 bases from V and 4 bases from J, with 8 bases between. This CDR3 spans 13 amino acids. The V gene's germline CDR1 is MNHEY and CDR2 SVGAGI. CDR3 loop: CASMRSGANVLTF. CDR3 in DNA: TGTGCCAGCATGCGCTCCGGGGCCAACGTCCTGACTTTC.

The chain combines TRBV18 with TRBJ1-1, with D uncertain. The CDR3 length is 14 residues. Germline CDR1 reads KGHSH; CDR2 reads LQKENI. Trimming left V 3 bases short and J 5 bases short, with 13 bases between. The chain's CDR3 is CASSPSARGTEAFF. The CDR3 DNA reads as TGTGCCAGCTCACCTTCCGCGCGCGGGACTGAAGCTTTCTTT.

This clone was seen more than once but under ten times. This chain connects TRBV5-1 to TRBJ2-3; D is perhaps TRBD1 (6 bases). The V gene's germline CDR1 is SGHRS and CDR2 YFSETQ. This CDR3 is built from 14 residues. Trimming took off 4 bases at V and 2 bases at J, with 11 bases between the two ends. CDR3 residues: CASSTGTFTDTQYF. The CDR3 nucleotides read TGCGCCAGCAGCACCGGGACATTCACAGATACGCAGTATTTT.

The gene calls are TRBV10-1 and TRBJ2-7; no reliable D call. Germline lookup yields CDR1 WNHNN and CDR2 SYGVQD (reference sequence). The CDR3 is 11 amino acids. Trimming left V 2 bases short and J 12 bases short, with 11 bases between. CDR3 in amino acids: CASSETASVYF. The CDR3 region has the DNA TGCGCCAGCAGTGAGACGGCGTCGGTGTACTTC.

The gene calls are TRBV7-9 and TRBJ2-1; 12 bases are a match to TRBD2. In germline, CDR1 is SEHNR, CDR2 FQNEAQ (reference sequence). The length of the CDR3 is 14 residues. V was pared by 5 bases and J by 8 bases, with 4 bases of the junction left unmatched. The CDR3 DNA reads as TGTGCCAGCAGCGGACTAGCGGGGTTCTATGAGCAGTTCTTC. Translating gives CASSGLAGFYEQFF.

The genes are TRBV7-9 and TRBJ1-6; D remains unclear. CDR3 length: 14 amino acids. Germline V lookup: CDR1 SEHNR, CDR2 FQNEAQ (reference sequence). V lost 6 bases and J lost 10, with 16 bases in between. CDR3 nucleotides: TGTGCCAGCAGTCTTTTGTTTGCGGACTCACCCCTCCACTTT. Encoded protein: CASSLLFADSPLHF.

The CDR3: CASSQDRNRPLHF. DNA for the CDR3: TGCGCCAGCAGCCAAGATCGGAATAGGCCCCTCCACTTT. The rearrangement joins TRBV4-3 to TRBJ1-6; the D is unclear. The V gene's germline CDR1 is LGHNA and CDR2 YSLEER. Trimming stripped 0 bases from V and 13 bases from J, with 10 bases between. The CDR3 consists of 13 residues.

The rearrangement joins TRBV6-1 to TRBJ2-2; the D gene is possibly TRBD2 (6 bases). Trimming removed 7 bases from V and 0 bases from J, with 9 bases in between. The germline CDR1 and CDR2 sequences are MNHNS and SASEGT. This CDR3 is 14 amino acids long. The CDR3 reads CASTGGANTGELFF. CDR3 nucleotides: TGTGCCAGCACGGGCGGGGCGAACACCGGGGAGCTGTTTTTT.

The chain combines TRBV7-6 with TRBJ2-1; D possibly matches TRBD1 or TRBD2 (6 bases each). V was shortened by 5 bases and J by 11 bases, with 13 bases between the two germline ends. This CDR3 region has 12 residues. CDR1 is SGHVS and CDR2 is FNYEAQ in the germline V gene. The CDR3 DNA sequence: TGTGCCAGCAGCCCTCGGGGGCCCCAGCAGTTCTTC. It encodes CASSPRGPQQFF.

CDR3 residues: CAWSPLAGGVSGADTQYF. The CDR3 DNA sequence: TGTGCCTGGAGTCCCTTAGCGGGAGGGGTCTCGGGGGCAGATACGCAGTATTTT. This chain connects TRBV30 to TRBJ2-3, with TRBD2 matching 11 bases. Germline assignment: CDR1 GTSNPN and CDR2 SVGIG (reference sequence). The CDR3 has 18 amino acids. V lost 2 bases and J lost 4; bases outside the gene matches: 14.

CDR3 DNA: TGCAGCGTCAGATCCGGGTATAATTCACCCCTCCACTTT. This encodes CSVRSGYNSPLHF. The rearrangement joins TRBV29-1 to TRBJ1-6; no definite D call. The germline V gene encodes CDR1 SQVTM and CDR2 ANQGSEA. The V end was cut by 6 bases, the J end by 4 bases, with 10 bases between. The CDR3 contains 13 residues. Full variable domain (missing parts from reference TRBV29-1 and TRBJ1-6): SAVISQKPSRDICQRGTSLTIQCQVDSQVTMMFWYRQQPGQSLTLIATANQGSEATYESGFVIDKFPISRPNLTFSTLTVSNMSPEDSSIYLCSVRSGYNSPLHFGNGTRLTVT.

The chain joins TRBV21-1 to TRBJ2-3; no DNA check was done on the table's D call, TRBD2. TRBV21-1 is classified as a pseudogene. There are 21 residues in the CDR3. The CDR3 nucleotides are TGTGCCAGCAGCAAAGGGGAGAGGTTAGCGGGAGGTAGGATGGGCACAGATACGCAGTATTTT. Translating gives CASSKGERLAGGRMGTDTQYF.

The V call is TRBV6-5, the J call TRBJ1-2; the D gene is possibly TRBD1 (6 bases). V lost 4 bases and J 8 bases, leaving 20 bases between the germline ends. This CDR3 comprises 15 residues. Germline CDR1 and CDR2: MNHEY and SVGAGI. The CDR3 reads CASSSQGTPLGGYTF. CDR3 coding DNA: TGTGCCAGCAGTTCTCAGGGGACCCCCTTAGGGGGCTACACCTTC.

J is TRBJ1-2 and V is TRBV7-9; 9 bases are a match to TRBD1. Germline V gene sequence: CDR1 SEHNR, CDR2 FQNEAQ (reference sequence). V was clipped by 4 bases and J by 4 bases; unmatched bases: 7. The length of the CDR3 is 15 residues. The CDR3 is CASSSRDRDRYGYTF. The CDR3 DNA reads TGTGCCAGCAGCTCTCGGGACAGGGACCGCTATGGCTACACCTTC.

The gene calls are TRBV5-4 and TRBJ1-5; TRBD1 might be the D (5 bases). Germline assignment: CDR1 SGHNT and CDR2 YYREEE (reference sequence). The CDR3 loop spans 14 amino acids. The V gene lost 4 bases and the J gene lost 7 bases, with 15 bases spanning the gap. The CDR3 sequence: CASSPSVGEQPQHF. CDR3 nucleotides: TGTGCCAGCAGCCCCTCCGTGGGGGAACAGCCCCAGCATTTT.

The V and J genes are TRBV5-4 and TRBJ1-2; 9 positions agree with TRBD1. This CDR3 contains 18 residues. Germline CDR1 is SGHNT and CDR2 is YYREEE (reference sequence). V shed 3 bases and J 3 bases; nucleotides not matched to a gene: 15. For the CDR3, the DNA is TGTGCCAGCAGCTACCTCCGGGACAGGGATAGATTGGACTATGGCTACACCTTC. Translation: CASSYLRDRDRLDYGYTF. The whole variable domain, filled in from reference TRBV5-4 and TRBJ1-2, reads ETGVTQSPTHLIKTRGQQVTLRCSSQSGHNTVSWYQQALGQGPQFIFQYYREEENGRGNFPPRFSGLQFPNYSSELNVNALELDDSALYLCASSYLRDRDRLDYGYTFGSGTRLTVV.

The chain couples TRBV18 to TRBJ1-5; D perhaps matches TRBD1 (6 bases). CDR1 and CDR2 (germline): KGHSH, LQKENI. Trimming left V 2 bases short and J 2 bases short, with 13 bases between. This CDR3 is built from 16 residues. The CDR3 loop reads CASSPTAGDGNQPQHF. DNA for the CDR3: TGTGCCAGCTCACCAACGGCAGGGGATGGCAATCAGCCCCAGCATTTT.